This T cell receptor beta chain was identified in a study of cytomegalovirus exposure and HLA in healthy donors. The PCR ran on 60 Vbeta and 13 Jbeta primers. The protocol was immunoSEQ multiplex PCR, while the TCRdb copy is restricted to in-frame clones and leaves out a portion. The sample yields 150,000 to 200,000 clones, roughly 70% seen once. The V and J ends lost 4 bases and 2 bases, in that order; junction bases with no gene match: 9. The germline V gene encodes CDR1 SGDLS and CDR2 YYNGEE. This CDR3 is built from 15 residues. Healthy individuals who donated bone marrow served as the donors. As concerns this clone: Antigen unknown.

Regarding the study as a whole: Fewer N-insertions (relative to the approximately 700-donor mean) were reportedly seen in an Asian-associated ancestry cluster in a later analysis. Judged likely to be a sequencing artifact was a cluster of highly shared sequence variants. HLA restriction was apparent for most CMV-associated TCR beta chains in a later analysis.

The V and J genes are TRBV9 and TRBJ2-7; TRBD2 aligns across 7 bases. Sequencing input: PBMCs. The TCR was taken from a man aged 30 to 45 in good health and CMV-seropositive. The CDR3 DNA reads TGTGCCAGCAGCCCCACAAGCGGGGCAACCTACGAGCAGTACTTC. Protein sequence: CASSPTSGATYEQYF.